This T cell receptor (beta chain) was recorded in a study of radiotherapy plus CTLA-4 blockade in lung cancer. On the study more broadly: Around 18% of enrolled patients responded objectively, and approximately 34% had disease control. Study outcomes and limitations: After radiotherapy and ipilimumab, tumor-derived clones expanded in peripheral blood.

As regards this clone: Its antigen is still unknown.

Clones were read by immunoSEQ multiplex PCR, and TCRdb kept only the in-frame ones, dropping some. The table includes tens of thousands of clones, about 88% detected once. This CDR3 is 13 amino acids long. CDR1 and CDR2 from the germline V gene are SGHNT and YYREEE (reference sequence). After removal of 1 base from V and 14 bases from J, the junction contained 9 bases not matched to a gene. This clonotype was sampled from a human donor with non-small cell lung cancer whose response to radiotherapy plus ipilimumab could not be evaluated. The sequencing here drew on peripheral blood, taken from a patient treated with radiotherapy plus ipilimumab. V usage is TRBV5-4 and J usage is TRBJ2-5; 9 bases are shared with TRBD2. In DNA form, the CDR3 reads TGTGCCAGCAGCTTGAAAGCGGGAGGCCTCCCATACTTC. It translates to CASSLKAGGLPYF.